This TCR beta chain was sequenced for a study of early T cells in non-severe SARS-CoV-2 infection. Tagging with unique molecular identifiers was applied to individual cDNA molecules. TCRdb itself ran the 5' RACE reads through MiXCR, one entry per CDR3 protein. The profile shows roughly 56,000 distinct CDR3 sequences, approximately 9% of them singletons. This CDR3 region has 16 residues. The source of this sequence is an adult who was a healthcare worker with PCR-confirmed SARS-CoV-2 infection or an uninfected control (not recorded which). The sequencing input was whole blood. The gene calls are TRBV21-1 and TRBJ2-6; TRBD1, as called in the table, went unchecked against the DNA. TRBV21-1 is a pseudogene segment. CDR3 nucleotide sequence: TGTGCCAGCAGCGCCGACCCCCAAAATCAAGCCAACGTCCTGACTTTC. Its translation is CASSADPQNQANVLTF.